This TCR beta chain was recorded in a study of read filtering for tumor transcriptome and immune sequencing. This CDR3 contains 18 residues. Losses at the gene ends were 4 bases for V and 3 bases for J; bases not matched to a gene: 13. Germline V gene sequence: CDR1 MNHNS, CDR2 SASEGT. This clonotype was counted many times. At the time of active disease, bone marrow was collected from every patient. From approximately 430 ng of RNA, a library with molecular barcoded alpha/delta and beta/gamma adaptors was made. TCRdb called the reads again in MiXCR, with one record for every CDR3 protein. The table has more than 100,000 distinct CDR3 sequences, around 13% seen once.

The sequence derives from a donor over 35 with multiple myeloma. The chain is built from TRBV6-1 and TRBJ2-7; 12 bases line up with TRBD2. Material: a population of CD138-negative cells sorted from bone marrow. The CDR3 loop reads CASSAQHIRLAGVYEQYF. CDR3 coding DNA: TGTGCCAGCAGTGCCCAACATATTAGACTAGCGGGAGTCTACGAGCAGTACTTC.